The rows below give T cell receptor beta chains drawn from one sample of a study of cytomegalovirus exposure and HLA in healthy donors. Data came from immunoSEQ multiplex PCR; TCRdb stores just in-frame clones and leaves some out. Found here are approximately 73,000 clones, 75% of them singletons; the top ten hold around 12%. The specimen sequenced was PBMCs. Receptor source: a man in his 70s in good health and CMV-seronegative. Both conserved end residues are part of each CDR3. The D gene is left open where the match is weak. Expanded clones get a size class; other rows say once, few or many, or leave the size out.

.	TRBV10-3	TRBJ2-7	.	TGTGCCATCAGTGAGCCGAGAGGTCGGGCGGGAAAACACCACGAGCAGTACTTC	CAISEPRGRAGKHHEQYF
.	TRBV27	TRBJ2-5	TRBD1	TGTGCCAGCAGACGACAGGGGGCGCAGGAGACCCAGTACTTC	CASRRQGAQETQYF
.	TRBV28	TRBJ2-4	.	TGTGCCAGCGGCCTAGCCAAAAACATTCAGTACTTC	CASGLAKNIQYF
.	TRBV5-1	TRBJ2-5	.	TGCGCCAGCAGCTTCACCGGGACAGTGAGCGGGGAGACCCAGTACTTC	CASSFTGTVSGETQYF
.	TRBV5-6	TRBJ1-5	TRBD1	TGTGCCAGCAGCCCCGCCGGACAGGTCAGTCAGCCCCAGCATTTT	CASSPAGQVSQPQHF
.	TRBV13	TRBJ2-3	TRBD2	TGTGCCAGCAGCTTAGCCAACACTAGCGGGACTAGCACAGATACGCAGTATTTT	CASSLANTSGTSTDTQYF
.	TRBV18	TRBJ2-1	.	TGTGCCAGCTCACCAGAGAGGGCGTTCTATGTGGGTGAGCAGTTCTTC	CASSPERAFYVGEQFF
.	TRBV28	TRBJ1-4	TRBD1	TGTGCCAGCAGCCTGACAGGGGCTCGAGATAATGAAAAACTGTTTTTT	CASSLTGARDNEKLFF
few	TRBV10-3	TRBJ2-1	.	TGTGCCATCAGTGAGGACTCTTCTGCGGATACCTCCTACAATGAGCAGTTCTTC	CAISEDSSADTSYNEQFF
.	TRBV7-9	TRBJ1-4	TRBD1	TGTGCCAGCAGCCGCGCAACAGGGGGGTATGAAAAACTGTTTTTT	CASSRATGGYEKLFF
few	TRBV6-6	TRBJ1-1	.	TGTGCCAGCACCAAACAGGGTGAGGACACTGAAGCTTTCTTT	CASTKQGEDTEAFF
.	TRBV11-2	TRBJ1-2	.	TGTGCCAGCAGCTTAGATACAGACTATGGCTACACCTTC	CASSLDTDYGYTF
.	TRBV7-2	TRBJ2-7	TRBD2	TGTGCCAGCAGCCCACCTAGCGGGGGGGTTTACGAGCAGTACTTC	CASSPPSGGVYEQYF
few	TRBV7-2	TRBJ2-5	TRBD1	TGTGCCAGCAGCTTAGTGGGACAGGTCCAAGAGACCCAGTACTTC	CASSLVGQVQETQYF
.	TRBV7-2	TRBJ2-7	TRBD1	TGTGCCAGCAGCTCGGGACAGGCTAGTTTTTCCGAGCAGTACTTC	CASSSGQASFSEQYF
.	TRBV16	TRBJ2-1	TRBD2	TGTGCCAGCAGCCACGGGGGACTAGACTCCTACAATGAGCAGTTCTTC	CASSHGGLDSYNEQFF
.	TRBV4-3	TRBJ1-3	.	TGCGCCAGCAGCCAAGATTTAGGAACAGGAAACTTAGGAAACACCATATATTTT	CASSQDLGTGNLGNTIYF
.	TRBV5-1	TRBJ2-2	.	TGCGCCAGCAGCTTGGGACAGATCACCGGGGAGCTGTTTTTT	CASSLGQITGELFF
few	TRBV11-2	TRBJ1-4	.	TGTGCCAGCAGCTTTCGGGAAAAACTGTTTTTT	CASSFREKLFF
.	TRBV4-1	TRBJ2-7	TRBD2	TGCGCCAGCAGCCAGACCGGGACTAGCTCCTACGAGCAGTACTTC	CASSQTGTSSYEQYF
.	TRBV7-2	TRBJ2-3	.	TGTGCCAGCAGCTTAGGACAGCGGGTAGTCACAGATACGCAGTATTTT	CASSLGQRVVTDTQYF
once	TRBV5-4	TRBJ2-7	.	TGTGCCAGCAGCCTTGAGGGCTACGAGCAGTACTTC	CASSLEGYEQYF
.	TRBV7-2	TRBJ1-2	.	TGTGCCAGCAGCAGGGGGGGCGGCTACACCTTC	CASSRGGGYTF
.	TRBV5-4	TRBJ2-5	TRBD1	TGTGCCAGCCAGCGAGCCCAGGACAGGCAAGAGACCCAGTACTTC	CASQRAQDRQETQYF
few	TRBV6-6	TRBJ1-1	.	TGTGCCAGCAGCCCACGTGGCCTAGGTGACACTGAAGCTTTCTTT	CASSPRGLGDTEAFF
once	TRBV27	TRBJ1-6	TRBD1	TGTGCCAGCAGTTCGGACAGGGAAGATAATTCACCCCTCCACTTT	CASSSDREDNSPLHF
.	TRBV18	TRBJ2-1	.	TGTGCCAGCTCACCACGGCAGGGGTATGACAATGAGCAGTTCTTC	CASSPRQGYDNEQFF
.	TRBV2	TRBJ1-1	.	TGTGCCAGCAGTGAAAGGAGGGGGAACACTGAAGCTTTCTTT	CASSERRGNTEAFF
.	TRBV19	TRBJ2-3	.	TGTGCCAGTAGTATAACCCCCCGAGGGGGGGGTGGCACAGATACGCAGTATTTT	CASSITPRGGGGTDTQYF
.	TRBV30	TRBJ2-3	.	TGTGCCTGGAGCCCTCCCTCAGATACGCAGTATTTT	CAWSPPSDTQYF
.	TRBV7-2	TRBJ1-1	TRBD1	TGTGCCAGCAGCGGACAGGGGATTCTCATGAACACTGAAGCTTTCTTT	CASSGQGILMNTEAFF
.	TRBV27	TRBJ2-1	TRBD2	TGTGCCAGCAGAAAGACTAGCGGGGGATCTCATGAGCAGTTCTTC	CASRKTSGGSHEQFF
.	TRBV6-5	TRBJ2-1	.	TGTGCCAGCAGCCGAAGCGGGCTCTCCTACAATGAGCAGTTCTTC	CASSRSGLSYNEQFF
.	TRBV9	TRBJ2-1	TRBD2	TGTGCCAGCAGCGTAGTCGGCGGGGGGGCTTACAATGAGCAGTTCTTC	CASSVVGGGAYNEQFF
once	TRBV2	TRBJ2-1	.	TGTGCCAGCAGTGAAGGTGCACAGCGGTTGAATGAGCAGTTCTTC	CASSEGAQRLNEQFF
.	TRBV7-9	TRBJ2-5	.	TGTGCCAGCAGCTTAGGGGCAGGGGATGTCCGGGAGACCCAGTACTTC	CASSLGAGDVRETQYF
.	TRBV5-1	TRBJ2-1	TRBD2	TGCGCCAGCAGGCCGGGACTAGCGGGAGGCAGCTCCTACAATGAGCAGTTCTTC	CASRPGLAGGSSYNEQFF
.	TRBV4-3	TRBJ2-5	.	TGCGCCAGCAGCCAAGATACCTTCCGGGCCCAGTACTTC	CASSQDTFRAQYF
.	TRBV2	TRBJ1-3	TRBD1	TGTGCCAGCCGGGACAGGGCTGGAAACACCATATATTTT	CASRDRAGNTIYF
.	TRBV19	TRBJ2-1	TRBD2	TGTGCCAGTAGAGTGACTAGCGGGAGTTTCAATGAGCAGTTCTTC	CASRVTSGSFNEQFF
.	TRBV6-1	TRBJ1-6	.	TGTGCCAGTCTTAGCTCCTATAATTCACCCCTCCACTTT	CASLSSYNSPLHF
.	TRBV11-2	TRBJ2-1	TRBD2	TGTGCCAGCAGCTTAATAGGTTTCGCGGGGGGGGTCGGTCTAGGGCAGTTCTTC	CASSLIGFAGGVGLGQFF
.	TRBV11-2	TRBJ2-5	TRBD2	TGTGCCAGCAGCTTAGTGGTGGGGGGGGAGACCCAGTACTTC	CASSLVVGGETQYF
.	TRBV5-4	TRBJ2-7	.	TGTGCCAGCACCACCGGGACTGAAGGGTACGAGCAGTACTTC	CASTTGTEGYEQYF
.	TRBV5-6	TRBJ2-5	TRBD1	TGTGCCAGCAGCTCCGGGACAGGGGTCCCCCAAGAGACCCAGTACTTC	CASSSGTGVPQETQYF
once	TRBV7-2	TRBJ2-1	.	TGTGCCAGCAGCCCCCTGACTACTGGTGAGCAGTTCTTC	CASSPLTTGEQFF
.	TRBV29-1	TRBJ2-4	TRBD1	TGCAGCGTTGAAACGGACAGGGATAACATTCAGTACTTC	CSVETDRDNIQYF
.	TRBV7-2	TRBJ2-2	.	TGTGCCAGCAGCTTTACAGGGGGGGCCGGGGAGCTGTTTTTT	CASSFTGGAGELFF
.	TRBV6-5	TRBJ1-5	.	TGTGCCAGCAGTTACAGCGTCGGGAATCAGCCCCAGCATTTT	CASSYSVGNQPQHF